Listed below are T cell receptor beta chains from one sample, sequenced in a study of T cell responses to AZD1222 COVID-19 vaccine. Sequencing was performed with immunoSEQ multiplex PCR; in TCRdb, only in-frame clones are kept and a portion is missing. Among about 140,000 clones listed, more than 85% were seen once. The specimen was peripheral blood, collected on day 0 of AZD1222 vaccination. These receptors were taken from an adult in good health. The CDR3 runs from the conserved cysteine through the conserved F or W. The D gene is left open where the match is weak. For some rows the clone size is stated as once, few or many, or as a class when expanded; others skip it.

d_call	v_call	clone_size	j_call	cdr3_nt	cdr3_aa
TRBD2	TRBV7-3	.	TRBJ2-3	TGTGCCAGCAGCTTCGGGGGAGGGCCAGATACGCAGTATTTT	CASSFGGGPDTQYF
.	TRBV10-3	.	TRBJ1-3	TGTGCCATCAGGGGGAGGTTGGCTGGAAACACCATATATTTT	CAIRGRLAGNTIYF
.	TRBV3-1/TRBV3-2	.	TRBJ1-2	TGTGCCAGCAGCCCGGGGCCAGCTAACTATGGCTACACCTTC	CASSPGPANYGYTF
TRBD1	TRBV5-4	few	TRBJ2-7	TGTGCCAGCAGCTTGGGCTCAGGCAGGGGGCCCTACGAGCAGTACTTC	CASSLGSGRGPYEQYF
.	TRBV4-1	.	TRBJ2-4	TGCGCCAGCAGCCAAAGGTACCCTTCAGGGTCCGGATCGGGCAAAAACATTCAGTACTTC	CASSQRYPSGSGSGKNIQYF
TRBD1	TRBV5-5	.	TRBJ2-7	TGTGCCAGCAGCCGGGACAGGGACGAGCAGTACTTC	CASSRDRDEQYF
TRBD1	TRBV3-1/TRBV3-2	.	TRBJ1-4	TGTGCCAGCAGCCAAAGGGGGCTGACTAATGAAAAACTGTTTTTT	CASSQRGLTNEKLFF
.	TRBV7-2	.	TRBJ2-7	TGTGCCAGCAGCACTGGACAGAGCTACGAGCAGTACTTC	CASSTGQSYEQYF
.	TRBV19	.	TRBJ1-4	TGTGCCAGTAAAAAATCAACTAATGAAAAACTGTTTTTT	CASKKSTNEKLFF
TRBD2	TRBV5-1	.	TRBJ2-7	TGCGCCAGCAGCTTGGTGGTCGGGAGGGGATACGAGCAGTACTTC	CASSLVVGRGYEQYF
.	TRBV2	few	TRBJ1-1	TGTGCCAGCAGCGAAGATTGGACCCACCTGAACACTGAAGCTTTCTTT	CASSEDWTHLNTEAFF
.	TRBV25-1	.	TRBJ1-6	TGTGCCAGCAACCGGGTGGAATATAATTCACCCCTCCACTTT	CASNRVEYNSPLHF
.	TRBV6-1	.	TRBJ2-7	TGTGCCAGCACCCTACGGGGGGCGGCCCGCGAGGAGCAGTACTTC	CASTLRGAAREEQYF
.	TRBV7-8	.	TRBJ2-7	TGTGCCAGCAGCTATACAGGAACCTACGAGCAGTACTTC	CASSYTGTYEQYF
.	TRBV25-1	.	TRBJ1-2	TGTGCCAGCAGAGCCTTCGGGCAAAACTATGGCTACACCTTC	CASRAFGQNYGYTF
.	TRBV12-3/TRBV12-4	.	TRBJ1-2	TGTGCCAGCAGGCTCCTCGGGGTCTATGGCTACACCTTC	CASRLLGVYGYTF
.	TRBV6-6	.	TRBJ2-7	TGTGCCACCCCGAGCGCCTACTACGAGCAGTACTTC	CATPSAYYEQYF
TRBD2	TRBV5-1	.	TRBJ2-3	TGCGCCAGCAAACTAGCGGGGGGGAAAGATACGCAGTATTTT	CASKLAGGKDTQYF
.	TRBV27	.	TRBJ1-1	TGTGCCAGCAGCCTGCTTGGTTATGAGAACACTGAAGCTTTCTTT	CASSLLGYENTEAFF
.	TRBV28	.	TRBJ2-7	TGTGCCAGCAGTTTAGGCCTTTCCTACGAGCAGTACTTC	CASSLGLSYEQYF
.	TRBV5-1	.	TRBJ1-6	TGCGCCAGCAGCTTGATGGGACGGAAGACTACCCCCAATTCACCCCTCCACTTT	CASSLMGRKTTPNSPLHF
.	TRBV7-2	.	TRBJ2-6	TGTGCCAGCAGCCCTCAACCCCCGGTTACTGGGGCCAACGTCCTGACTTTC	CASSPQPPVTGANVLTF
.	TRBV9	.	TRBJ2-2	TGTGCCAGCAGCGTAGCCATTTCCGGGGGCACCGGGGAGCTGTTTTTT	CASSVAISGGTGELFF
TRBD2	TRBV29-1	.	TRBJ2-3	TGCAGCGTCGTTAGCGGGCAGGGGCAGTATTTT	CSVVSGQGQYF
TRBD1	TRBV30	.	TRBJ2-1	TGTGCCGCCCGGGACAGGGGCTCCTACAATGAGCAGTTCTTC	CAARDRGSYNEQFF
.	TRBV7-2	.	TRBJ2-1	TGTGCCAGCAGCCCTAGCCTTTACAATGAGCAGTTCTTC	CASSPSLYNEQFF
.	TRBV5-4	.	TRBJ2-7	TGTGCCAGCAGCTTAAACCCCGGACTTCAGGTCGCCGAGCAGTACTTC	CASSLNPGLQVAEQYF
.	TRBV20-1	.	TRBJ2-1	TGCAGTGCTCCTTTTGAGGATGAGCAGTTCTTC	CSAPFEDEQFF
TRBD1	TRBV6-5	.	TRBJ2-7	TGTGCCAGCAGTTCCTCCGGACAGGGGAGCTACGAGCAGTACTTC	CASSSSGQGSYEQYF
.	TRBV6-5	.	TRBJ1-2	TGTGCCAGTGACAAGGGGAGTAACTATGGCTACACCTTC	CASDKGSNYGYTF
TRBD2	TRBV5-1	.	TRBJ2-3	TGCGCCAGCAGCTTAATAGCGGGGGGACTCACAGATACGCAGTATTTT	CASSLIAGGLTDTQYF
.	TRBV27	.	TRBJ1-1	TGTGCCAGCAGTTTATCGAGGGGGGGGAACACTGAAGCTTTCTTT	CASSLSRGGNTEAFF
.	TRBV6-5	.	TRBJ1-5	TGTGCCAGCAGTTACGCCGGGAAAGGATATCAGCCCCAGCATTTT	CASSYAGKGYQPQHF
.	TRBV19	few	TRBJ1-2	TGTGCCAGTAGTATGGTAGACACACAACGCTATGGCTACACCTTC	CASSMVDTQRYGYTF
.	TRBV5-4	once	TRBJ1-2	TGTGCCAGCAGATGGTGGGGTCTCGAAGCCGATGGCTACACCTTC	CASRWWGLEADGYTF
TRBD2	TRBV3-1/TRBV3-2	.	TRBJ2-5	TGTGCCAGCAATAGACCGGGACTAGCGGGGAAAGAGACCCAGTACTTC	CASNRPGLAGKETQYF
.	TRBV10-3	.	TRBJ2-1	TGTGCCACCCGCCAGGAGTTGGATGAGCAGTTCTTC	CATRQELDEQFF